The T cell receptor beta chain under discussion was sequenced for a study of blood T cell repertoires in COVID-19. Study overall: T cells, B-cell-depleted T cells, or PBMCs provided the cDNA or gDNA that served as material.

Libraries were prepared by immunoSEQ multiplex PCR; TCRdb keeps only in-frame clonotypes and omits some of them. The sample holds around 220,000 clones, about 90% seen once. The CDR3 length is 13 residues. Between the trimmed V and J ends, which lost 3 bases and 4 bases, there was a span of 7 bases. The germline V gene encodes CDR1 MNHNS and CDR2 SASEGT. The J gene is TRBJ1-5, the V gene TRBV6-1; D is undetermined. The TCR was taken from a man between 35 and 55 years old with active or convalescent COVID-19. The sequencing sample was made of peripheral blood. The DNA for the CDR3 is TGTGCCAGCAGTGATGTCGGGAATCAGCCCCAGCATTTT. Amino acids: CASSDVGNQPQHF.